Included here is one TCR beta chain sequence, with context. Its antigen is as yet unknown. This record comes from a study of shared clonotypes between healthy human individuals. Study-wide results and caveats: Represented genetic and exposure-history diversity was restricted by having few donors.

Germline values: CDR1 SGHDT, CDR2 YYEEEE. V was cut by 4 bases and J by 4 bases, with 12 bases left in between. This CDR3 comprises 13 residues. The data were produced by immunoSEQ multiplex PCR, yet TCRdb's version contains in-frame clones alone and is incomplete. Among 450,000 to 500,000 clones listed, 81% were seen once. The chain employs TRBV5-6 and TRBJ2-7; D possibly uses TRBD1 or TRBD2 (5 bases each). The specimen sequenced was PBMCs. The TCR originated in a woman between 40 and 55 years old in good health. Some clones in this sample may be carry-over from other donors' samples. The CDR3 sequence: CASSPGGGYEQYF. CDR3 in DNA: TGTGCCAGCAGCCCGGGTGGGGGATACGAGCAGTACTTC. Combining the CDR3 with reference TRBV5-6 and TRBJ2-7 gives the whole variable domain DAGVTQSPTHLIKTRGQQVTLRCSPKSGHDTVSWYQQALGQGPQFIFQYYEEEERQRGNFPDRFSGHQFPNYSSELNVNALLLGDSALYLCASSPGGGYEQYFGPGTRLTVT.